The T cell receptor (beta chain) described here comes from a study of response to subunit inactivated influenza vaccine. CDR1 and CDR2 (germline): KGHSH, LQKENI. The CDR3 length is 11 residues. V shed 3 bases and J shed 10 bases, with 9 bases lying between them. A single record per CDR3 protein comes from TCRdb applying MiXCR to the RT-PCR reads. The repertoire includes roughly 160,000 distinct CDR3 sequences, around 9.9% of them detected once, and roughly 12% sits in the top ten. This clonotype was counted only a few times. Its specificity is not known. The study, taken as a whole, reports: Each seasonal influenza vaccination recruits few new T cells, the authors suggested.

This receptor was identified in a man aged 45-65 years who received an inactivated influenza vaccine. The material sequenced was non-naive T cells sorted from PBMCs, taken roughly 48 days after vaccination. The chain joins TRBV18 to TRBJ1-1, with TRBD1 as a possible D gene (5 bases). CDR3 loop: CASSPGRVAFF. The CDR3 DNA is TGTGCCAGCTCACCGGGACGGGTAGCTTTCTTT.